Below are 6 T cell receptor beta chains sequenced from a single sample in a study of blood T cell repertoires in COVID-19. The method was immunoSEQ multiplex PCR; TCRdb's version includes in-frame clones alone and lacks a portion of them. The data hold around 300,000 clones, with roughly 87% observed a single time. The sample comprised PBMCs or T cells enriched from blood (not recorded which). Receptors were obtained from a woman aged 40 to 50 who had recovered from COVID-19.

The chain couples TRBV4-3 to TRBJ2-1, with D possibly TRBD2 on 6 matching bases. Trimming removed 4 bases at V and 5 bases at J, with 12 bases between. Germline V CDR1 and CDR2: LGHNA, YSLEER. The CDR3 has 14 amino acids. The chain's CDR3 is CASSPRGGHNEQFF. DNA of the CDR3: TGCGCCAGCAGCCCGCGGGGCGGCCACAATGAGCAGTTCTTC.

This clone appeared a few times. The chain is built from TRBV10-1 and TRBJ2-1; maybe TRBD1 (5 bases). The CDR3 runs 10 residues. Trimming took 7 bases from V and 9 from J, leaving 7 bases between them. Looked up from germline, CDR1 is WNHNN and CDR2 is SYGVQD (reference sequence). CDR3 nucleotide sequence: TGCGCCAGCATAGGGGCTGAGCAGTTCTTC. Its translation is CASIGAEQFF.

V and J are TRBV7-2 and TRBJ2-7; no definite D call. Looked up from germline, CDR1 is SGHTA and CDR2 is FQGNSA. The CDR3 covers 14 residues. V dropped 2 bases and J dropped 1 base, with 9 bases sitting between them. CDR3 protein: CASSLIPPSYEQYF. CDR3 nucleotide sequence: TGTGCCAGCAGCTTAATCCCTCCTTCCTACGAGCAGTACTTC.

This clone was detected only a few times. The V call is TRBV6-5, the J call TRBJ1-3; weak D call: TRBD1 (6 bases). Per germline, CDR1 MNHEY and CDR2 SVGAGI. The V and J ends lost 6 bases and 4 bases respectively, with 16 bases between them. CDR3 length equals 15 residues. CDR3 coding DNA: TGTGCCAGCAGCGATACAGGGAAGGCCGGAAACACCATATATTTT. It codes for CASSDTGKAGNTIYF.

The rearrangement links TRBV30 to TRBJ1-3, with TRBD1 as a possible D gene (5 bases). CDR3 length equals 16 residues. Per germline, CDR1 GTSNPN and CDR2 SVGIG (reference sequence). V lost 2 bases, J lost 0 bases, and 14 bases lay in between. In nucleotides, the CDR3 is TGTGCCTGGAGTAGCGGGGCCGTACGCTCTGGAAACACCATATATTTT. Translating gives CAWSSGAVRSGNTIYF.

This rearrangement joins TRBV14 to TRBJ2-3; D perhaps matches TRBD1 (6 bases). Germline CDR1 is SGHDN and CDR2 is FVKESK. The CDR3 has 13 amino acids. The germline V and J ends were trimmed by 4 bases and 5 bases, with 10 bases remaining between them. DNA for the CDR3: TGTGCCAGCAGCCCCCAGGGACAAGATACGCAGTATTTT. This gives the protein CASSPQGQDTQYF.